This T cell receptor (beta chain) was identified during a study of T-cell memory formation after mild COVID-19. TCRdb fed the 5' RACE reads into MiXCR, producing one record per CDR3 protein. Altogether roughly 610,000 distinct CDR3 sequences are present, around 16% being singletons, with the ten largest covering about 8.6%. This CDR3 region has 13 residues. From germline, CDR1 is SEHNR and CDR2 FQNEAQ (reference sequence). Trimming cost V 5 bases and J 11 bases, with 18 bases left between them. Input material: PBMCs or a T cell subset sorted from them (not recorded which). The TCR originated in an adult woman who had mild COVID-19 (a few samples of this study predate the infection). Cell type and time point are not known. This chain connects TRBV7-9 to TRBJ1-1, with D possibly being TRBD1 (5 bases). CDR3 sequence reads: CASSRGTGKGAFF. In DNA, the CDR3 is TGTGCCAGCAGCCGCGGGACGGGGAAGGGCGCTTTCTTT.